A single sample gave rise to the 21 T cell receptor beta chains below, sequenced in a study of blood T cells in healthy people across ages. Through a sample-barcoded 5' primer and a J-beta primer mix, a second PCR was run for 7 to 11 cycles. TCRdb independently ran MiXCR on the 5' RACE reads; one entry per CDR3 protein. The sample lists 870,000 or so distinct CDR3 sequences, 29% occurring once. The sample comprised blood. The receptors were sampled from an elderly woman in good health.

This clonotype was found many times. This rearrangement joins TRBV28 to TRBJ2-7; 7 bases agree with TRBD1. Looked up from germline, CDR1 is MDHEN and CDR2 is SYDVKM. This CDR3 comprises 14 residues. V lost 5 bases, J lost 2 bases, and 6 bases stayed unmatched. Here the CDR3 DNA reads TGTGCCAGCAGTCCCGGGACAGCACCCTACGAGCAGTACTTC. Protein: CASSPGTAPYEQYF.

Many counts were recorded for this clonotype. J is TRBJ2-5 and V is TRBV25-1; TRBD1 matches at 8 bases. Germline V gene sequence: CDR1 MGHDK, CDR2 SYGVNS. CDR3 length: 15 residues. The trim removed 5 bases at V and 2 bases at J, leaving 7 bases unmatched. CDR3 region: CASSHQTGAQETQYF. The CDR3 DNA reads as TGTGCCAGCAGTCACCAGACAGGGGCGCAAGAGACCCAGTACTTC. Full variable domain (outside the CDR3, taken from reference TRBV25-1 and TRBJ2-5): EADIYQTPRYLVIGTGKKITLECSQTMGHDKMYWYQQDPGMELHLIHYSYGVNSTEKGDLSSESTVSRIRTEHFPLTLESARPSHTSQYLCASSHQTGAQETQYFGPGTRLLVL.

This clonotype was observed a few times. This sequence joins TRBV2 and TRBJ2-7, with 11 bases matching TRBD1. V lost 6 bases, J lost 2 bases, and 3 bases stayed unmatched. Germline assignment: CDR1 SNHLY and CDR2 FYNNEI. This CDR3 region has 14 residues. In nucleotides, the CDR3 is TGTGCCAGCAGGGGGACAGGGGGGGCCTACGAGCAGTACTTC. Protein product: CASRGTGGAYEQYF.

This clonotype occurred a few times. The genes are TRBV19 and TRBJ1-1; no definite D call. Germline V CDR1 and CDR2: LNHDA, SQIVND (reference sequence). Trimming left V 0 bases short and J 4 bases short, with 6 bases between. The CDR3 loop spans 13 amino acids. CDR3 residues: CASSIDASTEAFF. CDR3 nucleotides: TGTGCCAGTAGTATAGATGCGTCCACTGAAGCTTTCTTT.

The chain uses TRBV27 and TRBJ2-1; the D gene is possibly TRBD1 (6 bases). Looked up from germline, CDR1 is MNHEY and CDR2 is SMNVEV (reference sequence). The CDR3 is made up of 12 amino acids. Trimming cost V 5 bases and J 9 bases, with 11 bases left between them. The CDR3 here is CASSITGSEQFF. The CDR3, as DNA: TGTGCCAGCAGTATTACAGGGAGTGAGCAGTTCTTC.

This clonotype came up once. This may arise from a read error, as a much more abundant clone is one base away. The gene calls are TRBV27 and TRBJ2-1; 9 bases align to TRBD1. The CDR3 runs 14 residues. The germline CDR1 and CDR2 sequences are MNHEY and SMNVEV (reference sequence). CDR3 region: CTSRKTGGGDEQFF. CDR3 sequence (DNA): TGTACCAGCAGAAAGACAGGGGGAGGCGATGAGCAGTTCTTC.

A remark on this clonotype: A clone one base away is much larger, so this may be a read error. The gene calls are TRBV6-1 and TRBJ1-4; 7 bases map to TRBD1. The CDR3 is made up of 17 amino acids. Germline loops: CDR1 MNHNS, CDR2 SASEGT. Trimming cost V 7 bases and J 2 bases; bases outside gene matches: 13. In DNA form, the CDR3 reads TGTGCCAGCACCGGTTTACAGGGGCCGTACACTAATGAAAAACTGTTTTTT. It encodes CASTGLQGPYTNEKLFF.

This clonotype appeared many times. The chain links TRBV29-1 to TRBJ2-1; D gene unclear. Trimming stripped 1 base from V and 5 bases from J, with 21 bases between. In germline, CDR1 is SQVTM, CDR2 ANQGSEA. The CDR3 covers 17 residues. The CDR3 region is CSVEGVSLYTLHNEQFF. The CDR3 bases are TGCAGCGTTGAAGGGGTCAGCCTGTATACCCTTCACAATGAGCAGTTCTTC.

In this sample, this clonotype turned up many times. This sequence joins TRBV7-6 and TRBJ2-7; D perhaps matches TRBD1 (6 bases). Trimming took off 4 bases at V and 3 bases at J, with 10 bases between the two ends. Germline-derived CDR1 and CDR2 are SGHVS and FNYEAQ. CDR3 length: 13 residues. The CDR3 DNA reads TGTGCCAGCAGCTCTCAACAGGGCTACGAGCAGTACTTC. Encoded protein: CASSSQQGYEQYF. The whole variable domain, filled in from reference TRBV7-6 and TRBJ2-7, reads GAGVSQSPRYKVTKRGQDVALRCDPISGHVSLYWYRQALGQGPEFLTYFNYEAQQDKSGLPNDRFSAERPEGSISTLTIQRTEQRDSAMYRCASSSQQGYEQYFGPGTRLTVT.

There are many counts of this clonotype. The rearrangement joins TRBV9 to TRBJ2-1; TRBD2 aligns across 8 bases. This CDR3 region has 16 residues. The germline V gene encodes CDR1 SGDLS and CDR2 YYNGEE. Trimming cost V 0 bases and J 3 bases; bases outside gene matches: 5. Here the CDR3 reads CASSVVGRGDYNEQFF. CDR3 nucleotide sequence: TGTGCCAGCAGCGTAGTGGGGCGGGGGGACTACAATGAGCAGTTCTTC.

This clonotype was counted ten times or more. The CDR3 region is CASSQGGQPNGYTF. For the CDR3, the DNA is TGTGCCAGCAGCCAAGGTGGACAGCCAAACGGCTACACCTTC. This chain links TRBV3-1 with TRBJ1-2; D perhaps matches TRBD1 (6 bases). CDR3 length: 14 amino acids. The germline V and J ends were trimmed by 1 base and 8 bases, with 14 bases remaining between them. Germline CDR1 is LGHDT and CDR2 is YNNKEL (reference sequence).

Ten or more counts support this clonotype. This chain uses TRBV6-1 with TRBJ2-1; no clear D. This CDR3 spans 12 amino acids. The V and J ends lost 2 bases and 13 bases respectively, with 12 bases between them. CDR1 is MNHNS and CDR2 is SASEGT in the germline V gene. In nucleotides, the CDR3 is TGTGCCAGCAGTGAAATTGGGATGGATCAGTTCTTC. This translates into CASSEIGMDQFF.

The chain couples TRBV27 to TRBJ2-3, with a possible D match to TRBD1 (6 bases). The CDR3 sequence is 12 residues long. The germline CDR1 and CDR2 sequences are MNHEY and SMNVEV (reference sequence). The V and J ends lost 9 bases and 4 bases respectively, with 11 bases between them. CDR3 bases: TGTGCCAGTACTGGGGGCCCAGATACGCAGTATTTT. This encodes CASTGGPDTQYF.

The gene calls are TRBV12-3 or TRBV12-4 and TRBJ1-1; D possibly corresponds to TRBD1 (6 bases). The CDR3 is 14 residues long. V was pared by 7 bases and J by 8 bases, with 20 bases between. CDR3 sequence (DNA): TGTGCCAGCACCTTGGGGGCGCGGCTCCAAGAAGCTTTCTTT. Translated: CASTLGARLQEAFF.

As for this clonotype: With a much larger clone just one base away, this may be a read error. This rearrangement joins TRBV20-1 to TRBJ2-5; 10 nucleotides agree with TRBD1. The CDR3 is 17 amino acids. CDR1 DFQATT and CDR2 SNEGSKA come from the germline V gene (reference sequence). The trim removed 1 base at V and 6 bases at J, leaving 14 bases unmatched. This CDR3 is CSARGTLGQGTSKTQYF. Here the CDR3 DNA reads TGCAGTGCTAGAGGTACCTTGGGACAGGGGACCTCCAAGACCCAGTACTTC.

J is TRBJ1-2 and V is TRBV4-3; 7 nucleotides match TRBD1. The CDR3 length is 14 residues. CDR1 LGHNA and CDR2 YSLEER come from the germline V gene. The V segment lost 2 bases and the J segment 7 bases; nucleotides outside the gene matches: 7. The CDR3 loop reads CASSQTRTGTGYTF. The CDR3 coding sequence is TGCGCCAGCAGCCAAACTCGGACAGGAACTGGCTACACCTTC.

This clonotype has a handful of counts. The V call is TRBV12-3 or TRBV12-4, the J call TRBJ1-5, with 10 nucleotides matching TRBD1. J was trimmed by 1 base and V by 5 bases; bases with no gene match: 8. The CDR3 covers 17 residues. CDR3 nucleotides: TGTGCCAGCAGTGCAAGACAGGGGGCGAGGAGCAATCAGCCCCAGCATTTT. It translates to CASSARQGARSNQPQHF.

With respect to this clonotype: A read error is possible here, since a much larger clone lies one base away. The chain recombines TRBV5-6 with TRBJ2-5; the D is unclear. V was cut by 0 bases and J by 11 bases, with 11 bases left in between. The CDR3 spans 12 residues. Per germline, CDR1 SGHDT and CDR2 YYEEEE. CDR3 amino acids: CASSLEQLEQYF. DNA of the CDR3: TGTGCCAGCAGCTTGGAACAGCTTGAGCAGTACTTC.

This clonotype showed up just once. J is TRBJ1-2 and V is TRBV6-2 or TRBV6-3; possible D gene TRBD1, 6 bases. The CDR3 runs to 15 residues. V shed 5 bases and J shed 2 bases, with 15 bases lying between them. Germline lookup yields CDR1 MNHEY and CDR2 SVGEGT. CDR3 nucleotide sequence: TGTGCCAGCAGTGCCGACTCCAGGGGAAACTATGGCTACACCTTC. Its protein is CASSADSRGNYGYTF.

This clonotype was counted between two and nine times. Just one base apart from a much larger clone, this may be a read error. The chain employs TRBV3-1 and TRBJ2-4; 8 bases agree with TRBD1. The DNA end favors TRBJ2-7, so the J call may be wrong. The CDR3 has 15 residues. Germline loops: CDR1 LGHDT, CDR2 YNNKEL (reference sequence). CDR3 region: CASGQDLGQDYEQYF. In DNA, the CDR3 is TGTGCCAGCGGCCAAGATTTGGGACAGGACTACGAGCAGTACTTC.

The chain combines TRBV10-3 with TRBJ2-1; 9 bases fit TRBD2. The CDR3 runs 14 residues. Germline-derived CDR1 and CDR2 are ENHRY and SYGVKD. The trim removed 8 bases at V and 0 bases at J, leaving 2 bases unmatched. CDR3 amino acids: CAIQREASYNEQFF. The CDR3 DNA sequence: TGTGCCATCCAGCGGGAGGCCTCCTACAATGAGCAGTTCTTC.